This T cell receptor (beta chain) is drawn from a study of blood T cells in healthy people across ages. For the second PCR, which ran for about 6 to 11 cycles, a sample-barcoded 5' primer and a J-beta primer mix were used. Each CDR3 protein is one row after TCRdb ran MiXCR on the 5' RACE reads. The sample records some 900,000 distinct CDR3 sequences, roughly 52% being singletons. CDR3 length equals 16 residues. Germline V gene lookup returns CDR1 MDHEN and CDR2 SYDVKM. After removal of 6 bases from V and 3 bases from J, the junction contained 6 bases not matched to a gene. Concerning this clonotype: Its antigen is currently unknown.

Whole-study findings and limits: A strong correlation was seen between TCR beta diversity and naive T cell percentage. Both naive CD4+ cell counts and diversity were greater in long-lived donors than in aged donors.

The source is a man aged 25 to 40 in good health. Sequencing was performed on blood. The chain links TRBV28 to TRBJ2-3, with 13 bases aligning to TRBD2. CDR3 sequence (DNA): TGTGCCAGCAGGCTCGGACTAGCGGGGGTAACAGATACGCAGTATTTT. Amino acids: CASRLGLAGVTDTQYF.